This record covers a single T cell receptor (beta chain). The data originate from a study of blood T cell repertoires in COVID-19. On the study more broadly: Both acute and convalescent COVID-19 samples were obtained from the United States, Italy and Spain. PBMCs, B-cell-depleted T cells, or T cells were the source of the cDNA or gDNA that made up the material.

In the authors' workflow: Scientists estimated how many nucleated cells there were by amplifying reference gene primers. The assay was immunoSEQ multiplex PCR, and TCRdb's table has in-frame clones only and misses some. Clone size and V and J calls were adopted from that table, with D and trimming inferred from the DNA. The sample lists about 60,000 clones, around nine tenths occurring once. CDR1 and CDR2 (germline): WSHSY, SAAADI. The V gene end was trimmed by 4 bases and the J gene end by 11 bases; junction bases not matched to a gene: 5. CDR3 length equals 11 residues. The clonotype originates from a man in his sixties with acute or convalescent COVID-19. The sequenced sample consisted of peripheral blood. The rearrangement uses TRBV10-2 and TRBJ2-7; TRBD1 matches 7 bases. The CDR3 loop reads CASSADRRKYF. The CDR3 DNA follows: TGCGCCAGCAGTGCGGACAGGCGAAAGTACTTC.